The clone carrying this T cell receptor (beta chain) was observed a few times. Its specificity is unknown. Some clones are missing from TCRdb's copy, which holds only in-frame ones; the method was immunoSEQ multiplex PCR. Among around 1,000 clones listed, approximately 21% were seen once. The sample comes from a study of T cells in localized non-small cell lung cancer. Study-wide results and caveats: There was higher T cell clonality in uninvolved adjacent lung than in tumor, and it was highest there. Longer survival (overall) was linked to higher T cell density in blood.

The CDR3 has 15 residues. The germline V gene has CDR1 MNHGY and CDR2 SAAAGT. The V end lost 8 bases, the J end lost 2 bases, and 19 bases lay between the germline ends. The chain uses TRBV6-8 and TRBJ2-7; weak D call: TRBD2 (6 bases). This receptor was obtained from a man aged 35 to 69 with stage II squamous cell lung carcinoma. This sample comprised lung tumor tissue, obtained before any cancer treatment. The DNA of the CDR3 is TGTGCCAGCTCCCTGGGGGGTCCTCGCACCTACGAGCAGTACTTC. It specifies CASSLGGPRTYEQYF.